Listed here are 31 T cell receptor beta chains from one sample, sequenced in a study of blood T cell repertoires in COVID-19. Sequenced by immunoSEQ multiplex PCR; TCRdb stores in-frame clones only, minus some. The sample holds about 54,000 clones; over 75% are singletons and the top ten take about 3%. Material for sequencing was peripheral blood. The receptors originated from a human donor in a cohort sampled during active COVID-19.

The chain has TRBV19 and TRBJ2-7; 9 bases are a match to TRBD1. The CDR3 is 14 amino acids. Germline values: CDR1 LNHDA, CDR2 SQIVND (reference sequence). The ends lost 6 bases at V and 2 bases at J; junction bases unmatched: 5. Here the CDR3 reads CASRRGQGPYEQYF. Written as DNA, the CDR3 is TGTGCCAGTAGGAGGGGACAGGGCCCCTACGAGCAGTACTTC. Based on the CDR3 plus reference TRBV19 and TRBJ2-7, the full variable domain is DGGITQSPKYLFRKEGQNVTLSCEQNLNHDAMYWYRQDPGQGLRLIYYSQIVNDFQKGDIAEGYSVSREKKESFPLTVTSAQKNPTAFYLCASRRGQGPYEQYFGPGTRLTVT.

This clone has just a few counts. The chain links TRBV7-3 to TRBJ2-2, with D unclear. The V end lost 4 bases, the J end lost 6 bases, and 9 bases lay between the germline ends. The CDR3 consists of 13 residues. In germline, CDR1 is SGHTA, CDR2 FQGTGA. The CDR3 coding sequence is TGTGCCAGCAGCTCGACAATCGCCGGGGAGCTGTTTTTT. Translated: CASSSTIAGELFF.

The sample holds a few counts of this clone. The CDR3: CASRSAWRYTF. The CDR3 DNA reads TGTGCCAGTAGGTCCGCTTGGCGCTACACCTTC. The V call is TRBV19, the J call TRBJ1-2; D not resolved. Trimming cost V 6 bases and J 9 bases, with 11 bases left between them. This CDR3 has 11 residues. CDR1 and CDR2 from the germline V gene are LNHDA and SQIVND (reference sequence).

The chain's CDR3 is CASSLGLADRSYNEQFF. Written as DNA, the CDR3 is TGTGCCAGCAGTCTAGGACTAGCGGATAGATCCTACAATGAGCAGTTCTTC. The gene calls are TRBV6-6 and TRBJ2-1, with TRBD2 identical over 10 bases. V dropped 5 bases and J dropped 1; count of bases not matched to a gene: 8. CDR1 and CDR2 (germline): MNHNY, SVGAGI (reference sequence). The CDR3 runs 17 residues.

This clone appeared a few times. The chain is built from TRBV30 and TRBJ1-5, with a tentative D call TRBD1 (6 bases). Between the trimmed V and J ends, which lost 1 base and 4 bases, there was a span of 11 bases. The CDR3 spans 14 residues. Germline loops: CDR1 GTSNPN, CDR2 SVGIG (reference sequence). The CDR3 is CAWSAGGGNQPQHF. The CDR3 DNA reads TGTGCCTGGAGTGCGGGAGGGGGTAATCAGCCCCAGCATTTT.

This clone has only one observation. The CDR3 region has the DNA TGTGCCAGCAGCTTGAGGGAGGTTTCCTACAATGAGCAGTTCTTC. Translated: CASSLREVSYNEQFF. V is TRBV7-3 and J is TRBJ2-1; D is possibly TRBD2 (6 bases). Trimming pared 3 bases from V and 1 base from J, leaving 10 bases between. CDR1 is SGHTA and CDR2 is FQGTGA in the germline V gene. The CDR3 sequence is 15 residues long.

The rearrangement uses TRBV3-1 (or the pseudogene TRBV3-2) and TRBJ1-2; perhaps TRBD1 as D (6 bases). Trimming took off 1 base at V and 4 bases at J, with 10 bases between the two ends. CDR1 LGHDT and CDR2 YNNKEL come from the germline V gene (reference sequence). This CDR3 is 14 amino acids long. CDR3 in amino acids: CASSQGQGIYGYTF. Written as DNA, the CDR3 is TGTGCCAGCAGCCAAGGCCAGGGGATCTATGGCTACACCTTC.

The V call is TRBV2, the J call TRBJ2-7; weak D call: TRBD1 (5 bases). This CDR3 contains 15 residues. Germline assignment: CDR1 SNHLY and CDR2 FYNNEI. V lost 6 bases and J lost 8, with 23 bases in between. CDR3 DNA: TGTGCCAGCAGGCAGGACACCGCCGGTAGTTTTCAGCAGTACTTC. Translation gives CASRQDTAGSFQQYF.

V is TRBV12-3 or TRBV12-4 and J is TRBJ1-2; 9 bases are shared with TRBD1. Trimming took 6 bases from V and 6 from J; bases not matched to a gene: 5. This CDR3 has 13 amino acids. The CDR3 region is CASRQGAPDGYTF. Written as DNA, the CDR3 is TGTGCCAGCAGACAGGGGGCGCCGGATGGCTACACCTTC.

Written as DNA, the CDR3 is TGTGCCAGTAGTAGAACGACAGGGATCTATGGCTACACCTTC. It translates to CASSRTTGIYGYTF. The gene calls are TRBV19 and TRBJ1-2; TRBD1 aligns across 7 bases. This CDR3 has 14 residues. Germline-derived CDR1 and CDR2 are LNHDA and SQIVND (reference sequence). V dropped 4 bases and J dropped 4; count of bases not matched to a gene: 6.

The genes are TRBV29-1 and TRBJ2-3; 9 bases match TRBD2. Germline V gene sequence: CDR1 SQVTM, CDR2 ANQGSEA. Germline trimming cut 4 bases from V and 2 bases from J; bases unmatched to any gene: 7. The CDR3 runs 15 residues. DNA of the CDR3: TGCAGCGTTGTCGCTAGCGGGGCCCCCACAGATACGCAGTATTTT. Encoded protein: CSVVASGAPTDTQYF.

The rearrangement links TRBV9 to TRBJ2-5, with TRBD2 identical over 10 bases. The trim removed 7 bases at V and 5 bases at J, leaving 8 bases unmatched. The CDR3 is 14 residues long. Per the germline V gene, CDR1 is SGDLS and CDR2 is YYNGEE. Written as DNA, the CDR3 is TGTGCCAGCGCCCAACTAGCGGGAATGGAGACCCAGTACTTC. Encoded protein: CASAQLAGMETQYF.

V is TRBV7-3 and J is TRBJ2-1; 13 bases align to TRBD2. The CDR3 is made up of 15 amino acids. Unmatched junction bases numbered 5, after V lost 5 bases and J lost 7 bases. Germline loops: CDR1 SGHTA, CDR2 FQGTGA. CDR3: CASSMVGLAGNEQFF. CDR3 nucleotide sequence: TGTGCCAGCAGCATGGTGGGACTAGCGGGGAATGAGCAGTTCTTC.

This rearrangement joins TRBV7-3 to TRBJ2-1, with TRBD2 as a possible D gene (6 bases). Trimming took off 5 bases at V and 0 bases at J, with 14 bases between the two ends. Germline CDR1 SGHTA, CDR2 FQGTGA. The CDR3 runs to 16 residues. The CDR3 DNA reads TGTGCCAGCAGCAAAAAAGACGGGAGCTCCTACAATGAGCAGTTCTTC. Translated: CASSKKDGSSYNEQFF.

This chain links TRBV7-2 with TRBJ2-3; tentative D call: TRBD2 (6 bases). The CDR3 is 15 amino acids. The germline V gene encodes CDR1 SGHTA and CDR2 FQGNSA. Trimming stripped 0 bases from V and 6 bases from J, with 13 bases between. The CDR3 loop reads CASSLAASRGDTQYF. CDR3 DNA sequence: TGTGCCAGCAGCTTAGCGGCTAGCCGGGGGGATACGCAGTATTTT.

This clone was detected once. DNA for the CDR3: TGTGCCATCAGTGCCGACGGGGGCACAGATACGCAGTATTTT. Its protein product is CAISADGGTDTQYF. The chain joins TRBV10-3 to TRBJ2-3; TRBD2 is a possible D gene (5 bases). The germline V gene has CDR1 ENHRY and CDR2 SYGVKD. Trimming removed 4 bases from V and 1 base from J, with 9 bases in between. The CDR3 is made up of 14 amino acids.

V is TRBV6-2 or TRBV6-3 and J is TRBJ2-5, with D possibly matching TRBD2 (6 bases). The CDR3 loop spans 13 amino acids. CDR1 is MNHEY and CDR2 is SVGEGT in the germline V gene. Trimming took off 5 bases at V and 4 bases at J, with 11 bases between the two ends. The CDR3 DNA is TGTGCCAGCAGTCCAGGACTATTAGAGACCCAGTACTTC. It codes for CASSPGLLETQYF.

The V call is TRBV19, the J call TRBJ1-1; TRBD1 aligns across 8 bases. Germline V lookup: CDR1 LNHDA, CDR2 SQIVND (reference sequence). This CDR3 comprises 14 residues. After removal of 8 bases from V and 4 bases from J, the junction contained 9 bases not matched to a gene. This CDR3 is CASQTGDRSTEAFF. The CDR3 nucleotides read TGTGCCAGTCAGACAGGGGATAGGTCCACTGAAGCTTTCTTT.

The chain uses TRBV19 and TRBJ1-1; D call uncertain. CDR1 LNHDA and CDR2 SQIVND come from the germline V gene (reference sequence). The V end lost 5 bases, the J end lost 0 bases, and 7 bases lay between the germline ends. The CDR3 covers 13 residues. The CDR3 DNA follows: TGTGCCAGTAGTCCAACAGTGAACACTGAAGCTTTCTTT. Protein product: CASSPTVNTEAFF.

The chain recombines TRBV6-5 with TRBJ1-1; TRBD1 is a possible D gene (5 bases). V lost 7 bases and J lost 1, with 10 bases in between. Germline CDR1 MNHEY, CDR2 SVGAGI. The CDR3 is 13 amino acids. The CDR3 reads CASKTATNTEAFF. The CDR3 region has the DNA TGTGCCAGCAAGACAGCCACGAACACTGAAGCTTTCTTT.

The chain uses TRBV6-6 and TRBJ2-7, with 9 bases lining up with TRBD2. The J segment lost 5 bases and the V segment lost 6 bases, leaving 8 bases of the junction unmatched. The CDR3 loop spans 14 amino acids. The germline V gene has CDR1 MNHNY and CDR2 SVGAGI (reference sequence). CDR3 coding DNA: TGTGCCAGCAGGGGGACTAGCTCGATAAACGAGCAGTACTTC. It yields the protein CASRGTSSINEQYF.

The chain uses TRBV6-6 and TRBJ1-5; a possible D gene is TRBD1 (5 bases). Germline lookup yields CDR1 MNHNY and CDR2 SVGAGI (reference sequence). Trimming left V 3 bases short and J 1 base short, with 10 bases between. The CDR3 consists of 15 residues. CDR3 nucleotide sequence: TGTGCCAGCAGTTATAGGGGTAGCAGCAATCAGCCCCAGCATTTT. Translating gives CASSYRGSSNQPQHF.

The chain recombines TRBV19 with TRBJ2-3; D possibly corresponds to TRBD1 (6 bases). Trimming pared 6 bases from V and 3 bases from J, leaving 7 bases between. Germline-derived CDR1 and CDR2 are LNHDA and SQIVND (reference sequence). The CDR3 contains 12 residues. CDR3 amino acids: CASSGQTDTQYF. CDR3 nucleotide sequence: TGTGCCAGTAGCGGACAGACAGATACGCAGTATTTT. Based on the CDR3 plus reference TRBV19 and TRBJ2-3, the full variable domain is DGGITQSPKYLFRKEGQNVTLSCEQNLNHDAMYWYRQDPGQGLRLIYYSQIVNDFQKGDIAEGYSVSREKKESFPLTVTSAQKNPTAFYLCASSGQTDTQYFGPGTRLTVL.

The V call is TRBV5-5, the J call TRBJ2-7; TRBD1 matches at 7 bases. V shed 3 bases, J shed 5 bases, and the junction held 2 bases outside the gene matches. Germline V gene sequence: CDR1 SGHKS, CDR2 YYEKEE (reference sequence). There are 12 residues in the CDR3. CDR3 residues: CASSWGQNEQYF. CDR3 DNA: TGTGCCAGCAGCTGGGGACAGAACGAGCAGTACTTC. Full variable domain (outside the CDR3, taken from reference TRBV5-5 and TRBJ2-7): DAGVTQSPTHLIKTRGQQVTLRCSPISGHKSVSWYQQVLGQGPQFIFQYYEKEERGRGNFPDRFSARQFPNYSSELNVNALLLGDSALYLCASSWGQNEQYFGPGTRLTVT.

In its sample, this clone was seen once. CDR3 protein: CASSSRGGMDEQFF. The CDR3 DNA reads as TGTGCCAGCAGCTCTCGGGGAGGTATGGATGAGCAGTTCTTC. The gene calls are TRBV7-9 and TRBJ2-1, with D tentatively TRBD2 (6 bases). Germline V gene data show CDR1 as SEHNR and CDR2 as FQNEAQ (reference sequence). This CDR3 has 14 amino acids. V was pared by 4 bases and J by 8 bases, with 15 bases between.

This clone has just a few counts. This chain links TRBV2 with TRBJ2-1, with a weak D call TRBD2 (6 bases). CDR1 and CDR2 (germline): SNHLY, FYNNEI. V lost 4 bases, J lost 5 bases, and 18 bases lay in between. This CDR3 region has 16 residues. CDR3: CASSGLGGRQNNEQFF. CDR3 nucleotides: TGTGCCAGCAGTGGGCTTGGAGGGAGGCAAAACAATGAGCAGTTCTTC.

This rearrangement joins TRBV9 to TRBJ2-2, with 8 bases fitting TRBD1. The CDR3 has 18 amino acids. J gave up 5 bases and V 3 bases, and 15 bases lay outside the gene matches. CDR1 SGDLS and CDR2 YYNGEE come from the germline V gene. The CDR3 loop is CASSGHRTGGKGTGELFF. The CDR3 DNA reads as TGTGCCAGCAGCGGTCACCGTACAGGGGGAAAAGGTACCGGGGAGCTGTTTTTT.

The rearrangement uses TRBV6-6 and TRBJ2-5; 13 bases fit TRBD2. The length of the CDR3 is 15 residues. The ends lost 8 bases at V and 2 bases at J; junction bases unmatched: 5. Germline values: CDR1 MNHNY, CDR2 SVGAGI (reference sequence). The CDR3: CASRGTSGAQETQYF. As DNA, the CDR3 is TGTGCCAGCCGGGGGACTAGCGGGGCTCAAGAGACCCAGTACTTC.

The V call is TRBV6-2 or TRBV6-3, the J call TRBJ1-1; no reliable D call. Germline CDR1 and CDR2: MNHEY and SVGEGT. Trimming shortened V by 0 bases and J by 4 bases, and 3 bases separated the two germline ends. This CDR3 comprises 12 residues. The CDR3 is CASSYSLTEAFF. The CDR3 nucleotides read TGTGCCAGCAGTTACTCCCTCACTGAAGCTTTCTTT.

The chain recombines TRBV2 with TRBJ2-1, with a possible D match to TRBD2 (6 bases). The germline V gene encodes CDR1 SNHLY and CDR2 FYNNEI. Between the trimmed V and J ends, which lost 3 bases and 4 bases, there was a span of 13 bases. This CDR3 has 15 amino acids. The CDR3 DNA sequence: TGTGCCAGCAGTGATGCGGGGACTGGGTACAATGAGCAGTTCTTC. Residues: CASSDAGTGYNEQFF.

The CDR3 DNA follows: TGTGCCAGCAGTCAGGCGGGGCTGCCAGCTTTCTTT. Translating it yields CASSQAGLPAFF. The chain has TRBV28 and TRBJ1-1; the D gene is possibly TRBD1 (5 bases). The V gene's germline CDR1 is MDHEN and CDR2 SYDVKM. Trimming left V 5 bases short and J 10 bases short, with 14 bases between. The CDR3 contains 12 residues.